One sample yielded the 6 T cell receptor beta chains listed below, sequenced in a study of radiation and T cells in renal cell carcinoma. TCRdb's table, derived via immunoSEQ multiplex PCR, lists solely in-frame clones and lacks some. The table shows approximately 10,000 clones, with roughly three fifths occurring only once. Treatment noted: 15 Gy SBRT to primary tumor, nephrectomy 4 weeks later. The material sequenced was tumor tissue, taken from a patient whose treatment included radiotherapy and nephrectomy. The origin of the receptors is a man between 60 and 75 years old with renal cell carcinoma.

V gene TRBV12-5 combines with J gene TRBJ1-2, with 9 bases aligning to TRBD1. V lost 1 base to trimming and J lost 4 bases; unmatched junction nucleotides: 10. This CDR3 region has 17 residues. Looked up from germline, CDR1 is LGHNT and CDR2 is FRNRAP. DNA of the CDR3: TGTGCTAGTGGTTTGGCCGGGACAGGGAACGTTTTCTATGGCTACACCTTC. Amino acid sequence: CASGLAGTGNVFYGYTF.

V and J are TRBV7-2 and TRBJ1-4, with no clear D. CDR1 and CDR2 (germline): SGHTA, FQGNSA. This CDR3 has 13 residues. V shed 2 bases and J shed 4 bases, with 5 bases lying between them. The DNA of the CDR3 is TGTGCCAGCAGCTTATCCCGTAATGAAAAACTGTTTTTT. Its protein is CASSLSRNEKLFF.

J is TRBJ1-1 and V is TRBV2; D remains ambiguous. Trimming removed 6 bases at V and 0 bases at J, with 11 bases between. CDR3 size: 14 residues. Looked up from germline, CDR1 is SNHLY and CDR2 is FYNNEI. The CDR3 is CASSPSRVNTEAFF. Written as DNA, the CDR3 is TGTGCCAGCAGCCCCTCCAGAGTGAACACTGAAGCTTTCTTT.

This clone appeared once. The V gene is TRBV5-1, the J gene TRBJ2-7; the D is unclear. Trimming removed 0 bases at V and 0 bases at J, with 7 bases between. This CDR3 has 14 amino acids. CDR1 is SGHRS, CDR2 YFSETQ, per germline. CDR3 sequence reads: CASSLGHSSYEQYF. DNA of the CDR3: TGCGCCAGCAGCTTGGGACACAGCTCCTACGAGCAGTACTTC.

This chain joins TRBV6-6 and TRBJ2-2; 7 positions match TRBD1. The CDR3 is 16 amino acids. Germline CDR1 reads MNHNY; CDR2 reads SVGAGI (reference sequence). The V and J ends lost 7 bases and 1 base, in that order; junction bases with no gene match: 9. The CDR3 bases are TGTGCCAGCATCCAGGGGGAGCCCATGAACACCGGGGAGCTGTTTTTT. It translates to CASIQGEPMNTGELFF.

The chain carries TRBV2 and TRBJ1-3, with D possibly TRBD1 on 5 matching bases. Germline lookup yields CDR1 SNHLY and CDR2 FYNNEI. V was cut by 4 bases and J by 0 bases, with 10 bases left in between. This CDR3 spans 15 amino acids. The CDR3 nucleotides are TGTGCCAGCAGTGGCGGCAGGGACTCTGGAAACACCATATATTTT. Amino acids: CASSGGRDSGNTIYF.